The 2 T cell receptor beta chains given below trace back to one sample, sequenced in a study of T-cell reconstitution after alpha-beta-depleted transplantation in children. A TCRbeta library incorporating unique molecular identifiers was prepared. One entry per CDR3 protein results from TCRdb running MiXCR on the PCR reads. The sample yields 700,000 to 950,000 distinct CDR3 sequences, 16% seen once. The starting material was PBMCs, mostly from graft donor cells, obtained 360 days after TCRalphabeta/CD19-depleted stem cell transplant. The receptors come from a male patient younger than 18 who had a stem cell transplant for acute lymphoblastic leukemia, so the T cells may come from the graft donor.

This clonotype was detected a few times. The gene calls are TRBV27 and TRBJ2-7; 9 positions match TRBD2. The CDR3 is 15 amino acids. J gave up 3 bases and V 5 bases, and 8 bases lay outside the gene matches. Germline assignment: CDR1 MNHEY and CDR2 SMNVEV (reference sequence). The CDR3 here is CASSLTTSGHYEQYF. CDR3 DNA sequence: TGTGCCAGCAGTCTGACAACTAGCGGGCACTACGAGCAGTACTTC.

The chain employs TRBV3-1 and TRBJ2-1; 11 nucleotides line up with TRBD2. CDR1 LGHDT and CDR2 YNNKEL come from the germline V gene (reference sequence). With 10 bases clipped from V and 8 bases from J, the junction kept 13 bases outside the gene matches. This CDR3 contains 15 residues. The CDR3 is CATHQRTSGFDEQFF. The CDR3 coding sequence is TGTGCCACCCACCAGAGGACTAGCGGGTTTGATGAGCAGTTCTTC.